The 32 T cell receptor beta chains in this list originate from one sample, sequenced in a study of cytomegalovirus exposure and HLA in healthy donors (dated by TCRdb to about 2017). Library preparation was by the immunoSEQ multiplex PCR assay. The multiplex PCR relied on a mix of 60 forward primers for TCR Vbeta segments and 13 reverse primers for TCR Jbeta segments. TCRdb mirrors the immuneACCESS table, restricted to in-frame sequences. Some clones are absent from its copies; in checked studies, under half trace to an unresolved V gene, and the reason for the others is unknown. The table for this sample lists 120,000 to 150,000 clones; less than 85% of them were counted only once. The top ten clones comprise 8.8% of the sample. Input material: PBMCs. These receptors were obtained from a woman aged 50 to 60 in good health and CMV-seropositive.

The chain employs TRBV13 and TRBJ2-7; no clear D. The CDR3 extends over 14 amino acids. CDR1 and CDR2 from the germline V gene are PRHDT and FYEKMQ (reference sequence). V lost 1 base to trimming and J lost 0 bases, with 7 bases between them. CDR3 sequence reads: CASSLDPSSYEQYF. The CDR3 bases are TGTGCCAGCAGCTTAGATCCTAGCTCCTACGAGCAGTACTTC.

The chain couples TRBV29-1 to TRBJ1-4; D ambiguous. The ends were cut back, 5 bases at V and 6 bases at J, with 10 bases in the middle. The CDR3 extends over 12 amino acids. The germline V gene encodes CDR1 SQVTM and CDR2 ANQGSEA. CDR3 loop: CSVRAGDEKLFF. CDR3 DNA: TGCAGCGTTCGTGCCGGGGATGAAAAACTGTTTTTT.

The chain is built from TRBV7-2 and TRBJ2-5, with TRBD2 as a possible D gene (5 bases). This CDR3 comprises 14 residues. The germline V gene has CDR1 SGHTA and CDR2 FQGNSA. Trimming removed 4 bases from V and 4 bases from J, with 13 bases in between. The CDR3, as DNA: TGTGCCAGCAGCTCCACAAGGGCGGGAGAGACCCAGTACTTC. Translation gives CASSSTRAGETQYF.

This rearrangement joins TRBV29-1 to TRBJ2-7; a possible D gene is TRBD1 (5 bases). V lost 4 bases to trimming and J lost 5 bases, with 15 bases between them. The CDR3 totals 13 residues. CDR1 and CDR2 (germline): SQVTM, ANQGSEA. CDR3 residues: CSVVLGPHNEQYF. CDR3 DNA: TGCAGCGTTGTTCTGGGGCCCCACAACGAGCAGTACTTC.

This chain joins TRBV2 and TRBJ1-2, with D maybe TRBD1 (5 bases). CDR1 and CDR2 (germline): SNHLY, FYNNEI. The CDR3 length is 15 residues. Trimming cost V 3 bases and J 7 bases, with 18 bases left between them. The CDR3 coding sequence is TGTGCCAGCAGTGACCCCGTGTTAGGGGATTCTGGCTACACCTTC. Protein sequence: CASSDPVLGDSGYTF.

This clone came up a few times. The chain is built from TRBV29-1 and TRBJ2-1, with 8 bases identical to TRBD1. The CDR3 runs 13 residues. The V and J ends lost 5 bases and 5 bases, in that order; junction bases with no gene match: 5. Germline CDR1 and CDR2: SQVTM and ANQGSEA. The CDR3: CSVSGGADNEQFF. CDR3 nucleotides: TGCAGCGTTTCAGGGGGCGCGGACAATGAGCAGTTCTTC.

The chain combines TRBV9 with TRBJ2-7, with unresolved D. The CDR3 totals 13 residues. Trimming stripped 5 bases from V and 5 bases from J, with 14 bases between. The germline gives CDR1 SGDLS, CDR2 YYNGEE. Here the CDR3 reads CASSLAAVDEQYF. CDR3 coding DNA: TGTGCCAGCAGTCTTGCCGCAGTGGACGAGCAGTACTTC. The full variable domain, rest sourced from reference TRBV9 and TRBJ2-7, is DSGVTQTPKHLITATGQRVTLRCSPRSGDLSVYWYQQSLDQGLQFLIQYYNGEERAKGNILERFSAQQFPDLHSELNLSSLELGDSALYFCASSLAAVDEQYFGPGTRLTVT.

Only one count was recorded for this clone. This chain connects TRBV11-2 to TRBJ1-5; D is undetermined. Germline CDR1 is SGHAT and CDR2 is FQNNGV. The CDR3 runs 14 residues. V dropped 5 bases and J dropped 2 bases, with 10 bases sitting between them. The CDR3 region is CASSPDGGNQPQHF. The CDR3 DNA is TGTGCCAGCAGCCCAGACGGAGGCAATCAGCCCCAGCATTTT.

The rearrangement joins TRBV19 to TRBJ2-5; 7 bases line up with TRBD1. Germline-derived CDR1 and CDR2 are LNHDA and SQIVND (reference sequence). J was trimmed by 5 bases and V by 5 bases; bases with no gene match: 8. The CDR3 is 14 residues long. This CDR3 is CASSFQTGRETQYF. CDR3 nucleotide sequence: TGTGCCAGTAGTTTCCAGACAGGGCGGGAGACCCAGTACTTC.

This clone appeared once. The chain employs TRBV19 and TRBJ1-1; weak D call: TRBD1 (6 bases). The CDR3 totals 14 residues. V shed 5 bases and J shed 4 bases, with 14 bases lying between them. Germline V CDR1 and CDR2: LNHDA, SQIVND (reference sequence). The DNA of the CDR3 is TGTGCCAGTAGTGCACTGGGAGGGGGCACTGAAGCTTTCTTT. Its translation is CASSALGGGTEAFF.

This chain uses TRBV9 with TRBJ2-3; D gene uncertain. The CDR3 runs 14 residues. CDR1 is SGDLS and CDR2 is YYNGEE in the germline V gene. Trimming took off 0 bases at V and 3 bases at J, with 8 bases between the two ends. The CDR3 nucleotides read TGTGCCAGCAGCGTAGACGGTACGACAGATACGCAGTATTTT. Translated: CASSVDGTTDTQYF.

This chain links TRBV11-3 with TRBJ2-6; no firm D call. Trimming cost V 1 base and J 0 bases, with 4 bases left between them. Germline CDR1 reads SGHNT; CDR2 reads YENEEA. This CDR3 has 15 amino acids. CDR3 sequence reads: CASSLAGSGANVLTF. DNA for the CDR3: TGTGCCAGCAGCTTAGCAGGCTCTGGGGCCAACGTCCTGACTTTC.

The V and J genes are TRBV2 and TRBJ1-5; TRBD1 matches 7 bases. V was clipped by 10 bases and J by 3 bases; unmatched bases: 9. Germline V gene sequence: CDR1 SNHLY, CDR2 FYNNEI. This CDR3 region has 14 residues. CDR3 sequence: CATSGTEYNQPQHF. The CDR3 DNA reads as TGTGCCACCTCCGGGACAGAGTACAATCAGCCCCAGCATTTT.

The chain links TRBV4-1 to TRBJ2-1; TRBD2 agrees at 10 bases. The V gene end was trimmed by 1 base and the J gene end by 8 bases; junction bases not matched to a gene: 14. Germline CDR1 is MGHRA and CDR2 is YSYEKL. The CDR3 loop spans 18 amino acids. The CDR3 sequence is CASSQARGPGTSAYEQFF. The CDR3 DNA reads TGCGCCAGCAGCCAAGCCAGAGGACCCGGGACTAGCGCTTATGAGCAGTTCTTC.

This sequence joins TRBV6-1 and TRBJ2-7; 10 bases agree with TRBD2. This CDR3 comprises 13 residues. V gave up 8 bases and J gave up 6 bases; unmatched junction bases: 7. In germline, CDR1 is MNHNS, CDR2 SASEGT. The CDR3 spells CASYKRGGREQYF. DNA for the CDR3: TGTGCCAGCTACAAGCGGGGGGGCCGCGAGCAGTACTTC.

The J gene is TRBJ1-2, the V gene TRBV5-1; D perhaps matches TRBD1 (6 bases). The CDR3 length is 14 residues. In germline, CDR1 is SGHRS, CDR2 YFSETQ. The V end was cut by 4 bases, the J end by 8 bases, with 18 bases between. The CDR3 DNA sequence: TGCGCCAGCAGCCCGGACGGACAGCCGAGGGGCTACACCTTC. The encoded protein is CASSPDGQPRGYTF.

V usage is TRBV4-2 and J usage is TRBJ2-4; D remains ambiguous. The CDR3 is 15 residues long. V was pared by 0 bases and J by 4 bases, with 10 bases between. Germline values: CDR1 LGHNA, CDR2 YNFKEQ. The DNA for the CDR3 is TGTGCCAGCAGCCAAGACTTGGAGACGAAAAACATTCAGTACTTC. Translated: CASSQDLETKNIQYF.

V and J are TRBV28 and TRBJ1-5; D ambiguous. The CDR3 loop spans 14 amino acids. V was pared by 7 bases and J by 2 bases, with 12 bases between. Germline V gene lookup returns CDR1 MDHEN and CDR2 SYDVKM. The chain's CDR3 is CASNKEVGNQPQHF. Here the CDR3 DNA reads TGTGCCAGCAACAAGGAGGTGGGCAATCAGCCCCAGCATTTT.

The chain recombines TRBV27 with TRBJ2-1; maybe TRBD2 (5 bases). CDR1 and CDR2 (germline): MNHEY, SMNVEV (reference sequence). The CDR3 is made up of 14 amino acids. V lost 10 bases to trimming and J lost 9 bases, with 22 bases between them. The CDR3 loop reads CATKNSPAAGEQFF. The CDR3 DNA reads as TGTGCCACCAAGAACTCCCCAGCGGCGGGTGAGCAGTTCTTC.

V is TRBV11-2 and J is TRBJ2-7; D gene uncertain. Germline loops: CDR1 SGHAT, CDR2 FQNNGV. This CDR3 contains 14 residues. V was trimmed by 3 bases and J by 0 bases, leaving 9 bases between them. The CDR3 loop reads CASSLRVRSYEQYF. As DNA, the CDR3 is TGTGCCAGCAGCTTGAGAGTCCGCTCCTACGAGCAGTACTTC.

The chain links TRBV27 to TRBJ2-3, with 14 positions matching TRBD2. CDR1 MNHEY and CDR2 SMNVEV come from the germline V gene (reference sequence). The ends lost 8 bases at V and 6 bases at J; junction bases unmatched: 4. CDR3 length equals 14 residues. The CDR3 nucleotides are TGTGCCAGCGGACTAGCGGGGGGCCTGGATACGCAGTATTTT. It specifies CASGLAGGLDTQYF.

The CDR3, as DNA: TGTGCCAGCAGCTTGACAGGGGTGGGTTCACCCCTCCACTTT. As protein: CASSLTGVGSPLHF. The chain links TRBV7-9 to TRBJ1-6; the match to TRBD1 covers 8 bases. The CDR3 totals 14 residues. The germline CDR1 and CDR2 sequences are SEHNR and FQNEAQ (reference sequence). Trimming cost V 3 bases and J 9 bases; bases outside gene matches: 4.

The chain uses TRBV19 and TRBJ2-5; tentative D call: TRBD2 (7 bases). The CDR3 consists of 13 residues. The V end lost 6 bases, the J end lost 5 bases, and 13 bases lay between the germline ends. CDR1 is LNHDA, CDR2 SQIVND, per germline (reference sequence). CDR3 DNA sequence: TGTGCCAGTAGAACAGGGAGGGACGAGACCCAGTACTTC. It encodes CASRTGRDETQYF.

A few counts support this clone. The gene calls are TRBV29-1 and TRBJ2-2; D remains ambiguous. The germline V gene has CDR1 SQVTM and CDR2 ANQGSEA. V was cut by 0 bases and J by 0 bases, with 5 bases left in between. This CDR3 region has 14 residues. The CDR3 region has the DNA TGCAGCGTTGAAGACAGGTCGAACACCGGGGAGCTGTTTTTT. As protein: CSVEDRSNTGELFF.

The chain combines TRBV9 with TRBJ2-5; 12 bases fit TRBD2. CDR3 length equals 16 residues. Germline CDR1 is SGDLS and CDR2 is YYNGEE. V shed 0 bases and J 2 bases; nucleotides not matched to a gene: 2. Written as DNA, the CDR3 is TGTGCCAGCAGCGTAGGACTAGCGGGGGTTCAAGAGACCCAGTACTTC. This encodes CASSVGLAGVQETQYF.

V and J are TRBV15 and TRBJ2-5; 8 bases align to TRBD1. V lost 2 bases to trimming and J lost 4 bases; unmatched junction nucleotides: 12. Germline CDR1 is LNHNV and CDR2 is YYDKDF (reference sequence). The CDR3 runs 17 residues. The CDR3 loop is CATSRLTLKDRVETQYF. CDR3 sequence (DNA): TGTGCCACCAGCAGACTTACCCTAAAGGACAGGGTAGAGACCCAGTACTTC. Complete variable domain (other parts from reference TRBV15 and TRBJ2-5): DAMVIQNPRYQVTQFGKPVTLSCSQTLNHNVMYWYQQKSSQAPKLLFHYYDKDFNNEADTPDNFQSRRPNTSFCFLDIRSPGLGDTAMYLCATSRLTLKDRVETQYFGPGTRLLVL.

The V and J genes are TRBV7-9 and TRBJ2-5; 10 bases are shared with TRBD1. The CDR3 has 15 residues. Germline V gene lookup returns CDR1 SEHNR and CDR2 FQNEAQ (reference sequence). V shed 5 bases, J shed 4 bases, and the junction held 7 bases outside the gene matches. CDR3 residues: CASSPGTGESETQYF. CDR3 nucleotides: TGTGCCAGCAGCCCCGGGACAGGGGAATCAGAGACCCAGTACTTC.

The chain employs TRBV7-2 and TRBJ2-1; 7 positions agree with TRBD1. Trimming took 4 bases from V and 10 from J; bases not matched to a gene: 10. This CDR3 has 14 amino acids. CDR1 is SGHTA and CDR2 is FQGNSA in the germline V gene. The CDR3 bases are TGTGCCAGCAGCTCCCGAGGGGGCCCCGTGGAGCAGTTCTTC. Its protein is CASSSRGGPVEQFF.

CDR3: CASSAYSGTGDGYTF. The CDR3 DNA reads as TGCGCCAGCAGCGCCTACTCCGGGACAGGGGATGGCTACACCTTC. The chain joins TRBV5-1 to TRBJ1-2, with 10 bases that match TRBD1. This CDR3 has 15 residues. The V gene's germline CDR1 is SGHRS and CDR2 YFSETQ. Trimming removed 4 bases from V and 6 bases from J; junction bases left unmatched: 9.

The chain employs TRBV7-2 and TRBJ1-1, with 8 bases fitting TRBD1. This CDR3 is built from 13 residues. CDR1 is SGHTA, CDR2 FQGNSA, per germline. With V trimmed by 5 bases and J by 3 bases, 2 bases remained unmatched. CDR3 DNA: TGTGCCAGCAGCCAGACAGGGGACACTGAAGCTTTCTTT. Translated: CASSQTGDTEAFF.

CDR3 loop: CATSREGVNQPQHF. The CDR3 DNA is TGTGCCACCAGCAGAGAAGGGGTCAATCAGCCCCAGCATTTT. The V call is TRBV15, the J call TRBJ1-5; perhaps TRBD1 as D (5 bases). The CDR3 has 14 amino acids. The V gene lost 0 bases and the J gene lost 3 bases, with 6 bases spanning the gap. Germline values: CDR1 LNHNV, CDR2 YYDKDF (reference sequence).

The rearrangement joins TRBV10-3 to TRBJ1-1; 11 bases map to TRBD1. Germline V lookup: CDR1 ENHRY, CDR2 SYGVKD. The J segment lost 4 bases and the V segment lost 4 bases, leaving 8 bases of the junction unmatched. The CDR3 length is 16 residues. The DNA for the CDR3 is TGTGCCATCAGTGCTCTTACCGGGACAGGGGGCACTGAAGCTTTCTTT. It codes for CAISALTGTGGTEAFF.